This T cell receptor beta chain emerged from a study of control samples from healthy donors and cancer patients. Libraries were prepared by immunoSEQ multiplex PCR; TCRdb keeps only in-frame clonotypes and omits some of them. The sample has tens of thousands of clones, around nine tenths seen once. This TCR came from a woman aged 55-70 years with head and neck cancer. Sequencing was done on a sample of PBMCs.

This CDR3 reads CASSTPSVGDTGELFF. Here the CDR3 DNA reads TGTGCCAGCAGCACCCCTAGCGTCGGCGACACCGGGGAGCTGTTTTTT. The V and J genes are TRBV5-4 and TRBJ2-2, with a tentative D call TRBD2 (6 bases). Per the germline V gene, CDR1 is SGHNT and CDR2 is YYREEE (reference sequence). CDR3 size: 16 residues. Trimming left V 4 bases short and J 3 bases short, with 16 bases between.